Each of the 25 T cell receptor beta chains below was sequenced from the same sample in a study of cytomegalovirus exposure and HLA in healthy donors. Produced via immunoSEQ multiplex PCR; TCRdb's table is partial and in-frame only. Counted here are fewer than 120,000 clones, over 75% occurring once; the ten biggest clones make up about 1.5%. What was sequenced was PBMCs. The receptor set was obtained from a woman aged 25 to 45 in good health and CMV-seropositive.

This clone was recorded once. This CDR3 is also generated by other DNA sequences in the sample. This chain uses TRBV5-1 with TRBJ1-5, with TRBD1 matching over 10 bases. CDR1 is SGHRS and CDR2 is YFSETQ in the germline V gene. The CDR3 extends over 15 amino acids. With 4 bases clipped from V and 3 bases from J, the junction kept 4 bases outside the gene matches. The CDR3 nucleotides read TGCGCCAGCAGCCCGGGGACAGGGGTCAATCAGCCCCAGCATTTT. Protein sequence: CASSPGTGVNQPQHF.

The chain is built from TRBV4-1 and TRBJ2-7; 11 positions agree with TRBD1. V lost 4 bases, J lost 2 bases, and 1 base stayed unmatched. Germline CDR1 reads MGHRA; CDR2 reads YSYEKL. The CDR3 runs 14 residues. CDR3 nucleotides: TGCGCCAGCAGCCGGACAGGGGGCGCCTACGAGCAGTACTTC. Its protein is CASSRTGGAYEQYF.

The sample holds a few counts of this clone. The chain uses TRBV6-5 and TRBJ2-7, with a tentative D call TRBD2 (5 bases). Trimming took off 0 bases at V and 4 bases at J, with 7 bases between the two ends. The CDR3 runs 13 residues. In germline, CDR1 is MNHEY, CDR2 SVGAGI. The CDR3 DNA reads as TGTGCCAGCAGTTACTCGGCGGGTTACGAGCAGTACTTC. Translated, it gives CASSYSAGYEQYF.

The chain has TRBV28 and TRBJ2-1; D might be TRBD1 (5 bases). This CDR3 spans 15 amino acids. Between the trimmed V and J ends, which lost 6 bases and 4 bases, there was a span of 16 bases. Germline V gene sequence: CDR1 MDHEN, CDR2 SYDVKM. This CDR3 reads CASSPAPTEYNEQFF. The CDR3 nucleotides read TGTGCCAGCAGCCCCGCCCCGACAGAATACAATGAGCAGTTCTTC.

The rearrangement uses TRBV30 and TRBJ1-4; no clear D. Germline values: CDR1 GTSNPN, CDR2 SVGIG (reference sequence). V was trimmed by 7 bases and J by 4 bases, leaving 4 bases between them. The length of the CDR3 is 10 residues. As DNA, the CDR3 is TGTGCCTTCCATAATGAAAAACTGTTTTTT. Its protein product is CAFHNEKLFF.

V and J are TRBV27 and TRBJ2-7; D is unresolved. This CDR3 contains 11 residues. Trimming stripped 8 bases from V and 0 bases from J, with 5 bases between. CDR1 is MNHEY and CDR2 is SMNVEV in the germline V gene (reference sequence). Here the CDR3 reads CASPHSYEQYF. In nucleotides, the CDR3 is TGTGCCAGCCCACACTCCTACGAGCAGTACTTC.

In its sample, this clone was seen once. The chain carries TRBV9 and TRBJ2-1, with 7 nucleotides matching TRBD2. Germline values: CDR1 SGDLS, CDR2 YYNGEE. CDR3 length: 17 amino acids. Unmatched junction bases numbered 6, after V lost 0 bases and J lost 0 bases. The CDR3 DNA sequence: TGTGCCAGCAGCGTAGAGGGAGGGAGACCCTCCTACAATGAGCAGTTCTTC. Protein product: CASSVEGGRPSYNEQFF.

The rearrangement joins TRBV4-1 to TRBJ1-6, with unresolved D. The CDR3 sequence is 16 residues long. Germline-derived CDR1 and CDR2 are MGHRA and YSYEKL. Trimming cost V 0 bases and J 7 bases, with 13 bases left between them. CDR3 DNA sequence: TGCGCCAGCAGCCAAGATCGGAGTTCTGGGAATTCACCCCTCCACTTT. It is translated as CASSQDRSSGNSPLHF.

The chain has TRBV6-1 and TRBJ2-7; 7 nucleotides agree with TRBD1. This CDR3 contains 15 residues. With V trimmed by 5 bases and J by 7 bases, 14 bases remained unmatched. From germline, CDR1 is MNHNS and CDR2 SASEGT. The CDR3 sequence is CASSNRGPPVGEQYF. CDR3 nucleotides: TGTGCCAGCAGTAACAGGGGTCCGCCGGTAGGTGAGCAGTACTTC.

This chain joins TRBV7-2 and TRBJ1-2; tentative D call: TRBD1 (5 bases). This CDR3 is 14 amino acids long. V lost 5 bases to trimming and J lost 0 bases, with 10 bases between them. Germline CDR1 reads SGHTA; CDR2 reads FQGNSA. CDR3 in DNA: TGTGCCAGCAGCCCGGACATGTCTAACTATGGCTACACCTTC. It yields the protein CASSPDMSNYGYTF. Using reference TRBV7-2 and TRBJ1-2 for the parts outside the CDR3, the full variable domain is GAGVSQSPSNKVTEKGKDVELRCDPISGHTALYWYRQSLGQGLEFLIYFQGNSAPDKSGLPSDRFSAERTGGSVSTLTIQRTQQEDSAVYLCASSPDMSNYGYTFGSGTRLTVV.

The V call is TRBV7-9, the J call TRBJ2-5; 7 bases align to TRBD1. Germline CDR1 is SEHNR and CDR2 is FQNEAQ (reference sequence). After removal of 5 bases from V and 4 bases from J, the junction contained 7 bases not matched to a gene. The CDR3 has 14 residues. CDR3 in amino acids: CASSHRDSPETQYF. The DNA for the CDR3 is TGTGCCAGCAGCCACAGGGACAGCCCAGAGACCCAGTACTTC. The whole variable domain, filled in from reference TRBV7-9 and TRBJ2-5, reads DTGVSQNPRHKITKRGQNVTFRCDPISEHNRLYWYRQTLGQGPEFLTYFQNEAQLEKSRLLSDRFSAERPKGSFSTLEIQRTEQGDSAMYLCASSHRDSPETQYFGPGTRLLVL.

The gene calls are TRBV9 and TRBJ2-7; D is perhaps TRBD2 (5 bases). Germline values: CDR1 SGDLS, CDR2 YYNGEE. The CDR3 runs 14 residues. Deletions cut 0 bases from V and 3 bases from J, with 10 bases between. The CDR3 here is CASSVGRSGYEQYF. In DNA form, the CDR3 reads TGTGCCAGCAGCGTAGGTAGGAGCGGCTACGAGCAGTACTTC. Full variable domain (remainder filled in from reference TRBV9 and TRBJ2-7): DSGVTQTPKHLITATGQRVTLRCSPRSGDLSVYWYQQSLDQGLQFLIQYYNGEERAKGNILERFSAQQFPDLHSELNLSSLELGDSALYFCASSVGRSGYEQYFGPGTRLTVT.

The count of this clone is one. The chain links TRBV2 to TRBJ2-3; TRBD2 is a possible D gene (6 bases). The CDR3 contains 14 residues. V was shortened by 4 bases and J by 0 bases, with 8 bases between the two germline ends. Germline V lookup: CDR1 SNHLY, CDR2 FYNNEI. This CDR3 is CASSAGRSTDTQYF. The CDR3 DNA follows: TGTGCCAGCAGTGCGGGGAGGAGCACAGATACGCAGTATTTT. Full variable domain (rest looked up from reference TRBV2 and TRBJ2-3): EPEVTQTPSHQVTQMGQEVILRCVPISNHLYFYWYRQILGQKVEFLVSFYNNEISEKSEIFDDQFSVERPDGSNFTLKIRSTKLEDSAMYFCASSAGRSTDTQYFGPGTRLTVL.

The table lists this clone with a count of one. V gene TRBV4-2 combines with J gene TRBJ1-4; 9 bases agree with TRBD1. Trimming cost V 3 bases and J 7 bases; bases outside gene matches: 9. CDR1 LGHNA and CDR2 YNFKEQ come from the germline V gene. CDR3 size: 16 residues. CDR3 amino acids: CASSQGSGTGSEKLFF. In nucleotides, the CDR3 is TGTGCCAGCAGCCAGGGGTCCGGGACAGGGAGTGAAAAACTGTTTTTT.

This chain connects TRBV6-6 to TRBJ2-7, with 11 bases that match TRBD2. Germline V gene data show CDR1 as MNHNY and CDR2 as SVGAGI (reference sequence). The CDR3 contains 15 residues. The ends lost 6 bases at V and 2 bases at J; junction bases unmatched: 6. The DNA of the CDR3 is TGTGCCAGCAGGGAGGGACTAGCGGCAGCCTACGAGCAGTACTTC. Its translation is CASREGLAAAYEQYF.

V is TRBV30 and J is TRBJ2-4, with D uncertain. The CDR3 is made up of 13 amino acids. The V end was cut by 2 bases, the J end by 1 base, with 6 bases between. The germline gives CDR1 GTSNPN, CDR2 SVGIG (reference sequence). The DNA for the CDR3 is TGTGCCTGGAGTCTCGGGGCCAAAAACATTCAGTACTTC. This codes for CAWSLGAKNIQYF.

The chain recombines TRBV10-3 with TRBJ2-7; TRBD1 matches at 7 bases. The J segment lost 0 bases and the V segment lost 5 bases, leaving 4 bases of the junction unmatched. The CDR3 sequence is 14 residues long. Germline loops: CDR1 ENHRY, CDR2 SYGVKD. CDR3 sequence reads: CAISPTGFSYEQYF. The CDR3 DNA reads as TGTGCCATCAGTCCGACAGGGTTCTCCTACGAGCAGTACTTC.

This clone turned up a few times. The chain uses TRBV30 and TRBJ1-2; unclear D gene. The V gene lost 0 bases and the J gene lost 7 bases, with 12 bases spanning the gap. CDR3 length: 13 amino acids. Germline CDR1 reads GTSNPN; CDR2 reads SVGIG (reference sequence). The CDR3 here is CAWSVVGSGGYTF. The CDR3 DNA reads TGTGCCTGGAGTGTAGTGGGGAGCGGTGGCTACACCTTC.

The chain links TRBV5-6 to TRBJ2-1; 7 nucleotides line up with TRBD1. The CDR3 contains 14 residues. Looked up from germline, CDR1 is SGHDT and CDR2 is YYEEEE. Unmatched junction bases numbered 3, after V lost 2 bases and J lost 4 bases. CDR3 sequence: CASSFGTAYNEQFF. The CDR3, as DNA: TGTGCCAGCAGCTTCGGGACAGCTTACAATGAGCAGTTCTTC.

DNA for the CDR3: TGTGCCAGCAGCCGGACAGTTCCTTCCTACGAGCAGTACTTC. It translates to CASSRTVPSYEQYF. The genes are TRBV6-5 and TRBJ2-7, with a weak D call TRBD1 (6 bases). The CDR3 is 14 amino acids. Per germline, CDR1 MNHEY and CDR2 SVGAGI. The V end was cut by 6 bases, the J end by 1 base, with 13 bases between.

The chain couples TRBV18 to TRBJ1-3; 9 bases are a match to TRBD1. V lost 2 bases to trimming and J lost 1 base; unmatched junction nucleotides: 0. Germline V gene lookup returns CDR1 KGHSH and CDR2 LQKENI. This CDR3 contains 15 residues. Here the CDR3 reads CASSPGTGSGNTIYF. CDR3 nucleotide sequence: TGTGCCAGCTCACCAGGGACAGGGTCTGGAAACACCATATATTTT.

The chain is built from TRBV19 and TRBJ2-7, with 7 positions matching TRBD2. The CDR3 is 15 residues long. CDR1 and CDR2 (germline): LNHDA, SQIVND (reference sequence). The trim removed 4 bases at V and 4 bases at J, leaving 10 bases unmatched. CDR3: CASSRALSGVYEQYF. DNA of the CDR3: TGTGCCAGTAGTAGGGCCCTCAGCGGGGTTTACGAGCAGTACTTC.

The CDR3: CASSLKTSGEGDTQYF. For the CDR3, the DNA is TGTGCCAGCAGCTTAAAGACTAGCGGAGAGGGAGATACGCAGTATTTT. The chain combines TRBV13 with TRBJ2-3; 9 bases fit TRBD2. The trim removed 2 bases at V and 5 bases at J, leaving 8 bases unmatched. The CDR3 covers 16 residues. Germline loops: CDR1 PRHDT, CDR2 FYEKMQ (reference sequence).

The J gene is TRBJ2-7, the V gene TRBV4-3, with D possibly being TRBD1 (6 bases). V was pared by 1 base and J by 1 base, with 8 bases between. CDR1 is LGHNA, CDR2 YSLEER, per germline. The CDR3 is 14 residues long. The CDR3 bases are TGCGCCAGCAGCCAAGCGACAGGTTCCTACGAGCAGTACTTC. Protein: CASSQATGSYEQYF.

This chain joins TRBV7-2 and TRBJ2-3; D perhaps matches TRBD1 (6 bases). The CDR3 extends over 13 amino acids. Trimming took 5 bases from V and 6 from J, leaving 12 bases between them. Germline CDR1 SGHTA, CDR2 FQGNSA. The CDR3 nucleotides are TGTGCCAGCAGCCCAGGGGCCGGGGATACGCAGTATTTT. Protein sequence: CASSPGAGDTQYF.